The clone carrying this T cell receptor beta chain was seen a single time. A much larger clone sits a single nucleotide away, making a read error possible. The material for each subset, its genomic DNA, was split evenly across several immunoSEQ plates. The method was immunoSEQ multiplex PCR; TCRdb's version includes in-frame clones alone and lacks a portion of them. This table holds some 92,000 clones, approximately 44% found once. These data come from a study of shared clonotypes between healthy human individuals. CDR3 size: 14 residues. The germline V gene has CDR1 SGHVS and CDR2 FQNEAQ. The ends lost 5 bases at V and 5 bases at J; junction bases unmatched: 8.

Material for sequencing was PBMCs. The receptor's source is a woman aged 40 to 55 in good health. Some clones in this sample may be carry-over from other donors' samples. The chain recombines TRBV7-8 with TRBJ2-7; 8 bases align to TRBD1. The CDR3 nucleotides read TGTGCCAGCAGCGCCCGACAGGGGAGGCACGAGCAGTACTTC. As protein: CASSARQGRHEQYF.